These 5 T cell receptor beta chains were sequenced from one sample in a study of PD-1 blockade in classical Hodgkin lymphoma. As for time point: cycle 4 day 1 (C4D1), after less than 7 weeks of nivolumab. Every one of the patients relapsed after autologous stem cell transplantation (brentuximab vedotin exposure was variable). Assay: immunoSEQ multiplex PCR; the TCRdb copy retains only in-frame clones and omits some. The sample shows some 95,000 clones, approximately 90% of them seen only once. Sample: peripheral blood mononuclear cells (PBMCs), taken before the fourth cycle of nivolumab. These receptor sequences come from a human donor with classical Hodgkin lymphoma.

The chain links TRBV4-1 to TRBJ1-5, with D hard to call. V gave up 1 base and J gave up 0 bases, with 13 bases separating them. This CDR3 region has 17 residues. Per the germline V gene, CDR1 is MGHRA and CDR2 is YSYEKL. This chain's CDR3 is CASSQGVIRYSNQPQHF. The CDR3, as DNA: TGCGCCAGCAGCCAAGGAGTTATCCGATATAGCAATCAGCCCCAGCATTTT.

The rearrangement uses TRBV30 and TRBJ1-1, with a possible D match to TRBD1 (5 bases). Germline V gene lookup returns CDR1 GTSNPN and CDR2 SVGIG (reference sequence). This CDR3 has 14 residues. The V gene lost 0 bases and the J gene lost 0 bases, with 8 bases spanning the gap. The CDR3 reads CAWSVRQMNTEAFF. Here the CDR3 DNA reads TGTGCCTGGAGTGTACGACAGATGAACACTGAAGCTTTCTTT.

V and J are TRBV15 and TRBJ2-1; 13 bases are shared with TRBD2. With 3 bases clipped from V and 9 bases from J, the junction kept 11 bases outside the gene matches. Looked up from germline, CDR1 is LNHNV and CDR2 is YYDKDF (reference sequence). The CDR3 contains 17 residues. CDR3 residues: CATSSQPTSGGAIEQFF. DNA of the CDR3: TGTGCCACCAGCAGCCAGCCCACTAGCGGGGGGGCCATTGAGCAGTTCTTC. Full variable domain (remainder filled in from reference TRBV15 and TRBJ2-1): DAMVIQNPRYQVTQFGKPVTLSCSQTLNHNVMYWYQQKSSQAPKLLFHYYDKDFNNEADTPDNFQSRRPNTSFCFLDIRSPGLGDTAMYLCATSSQPTSGGAIEQFFGPGTRLTVL.

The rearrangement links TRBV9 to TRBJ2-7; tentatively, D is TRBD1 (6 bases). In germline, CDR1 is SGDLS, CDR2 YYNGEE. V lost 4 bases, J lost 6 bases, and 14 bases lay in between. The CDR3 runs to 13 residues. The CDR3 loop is CASSLGTMGEQYF. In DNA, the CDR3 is TGTGCCAGCAGCTTAGGGACAATGGGCGAGCAGTACTTC.

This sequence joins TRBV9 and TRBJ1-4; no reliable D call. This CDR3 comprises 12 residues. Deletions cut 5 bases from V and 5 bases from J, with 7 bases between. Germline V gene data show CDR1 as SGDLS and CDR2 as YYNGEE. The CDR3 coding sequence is TGTGCCAGCAGTACTAACAATGAAAAACTGTTTTTT. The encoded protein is CASSTNNEKLFF.